The 7 T cell receptor beta chains reported below all come from one sample, sequenced in a study of graft-versus-host responses after intestinal transplantation. Using immunoSEQ multiplex PCR, the repertoire was profiled, and TCRdb retains in-frame clones only, with some absent. The sample records about 11,000 clones, under 80% being singletons. Processing was applied to graft tissue in order to liberate intraepithelial and lamina propria lymphocytes. This sample comprised ileum tissue, obtained 23 days after intestinal transplant. The receptor source for this set is a human patient who received an intestinal transplant, so some T cells may come from the graft donor.

This sequence joins TRBV28 and TRBJ1-1; D is uncertain. The CDR3 is 15 residues long. Germline V gene sequence: CDR1 MDHEN, CDR2 SYDVKM. Trimming removed 1 base at V and 3 bases at J, with 12 bases between. The CDR3 region is CASSLFRLRDTEAFF. The CDR3 DNA reads TGTGCCAGCAGTTTATTCAGACTACGGGACACTGAAGCTTTCTTT.

This chain uses TRBV28 with TRBJ2-1; TRBD2 aligns across 15 bases. This CDR3 has 20 amino acids. V lost 4 bases to trimming and J lost 1 base; unmatched junction nucleotides: 11. The V gene's germline CDR1 is MDHEN and CDR2 SYDVKM. This chain's CDR3 is CASSSPGTSGRWGSYNEQFF. The CDR3 DNA follows: TGTGCCAGCAGTTCCCCCGGGACTAGCGGGAGGTGGGGGTCCTACAATGAGCAGTTCTTC.

This clone has more than one count but fewer than ten. This sequence joins TRBV7-9 and TRBJ2-7, with D maybe TRBD1 (6 bases). Germline CDR1 is SEHNR and CDR2 is FQNEAQ (reference sequence). The V end lost 5 bases, the J end lost 4 bases, and 15 bases lay between the germline ends. The CDR3 is 14 residues long. The CDR3 loop reads CASSPDGGGYEQYF. CDR3 in DNA: TGTGCCAGCAGCCCTGATGGGGGCGGGTACGAGCAGTACTTC.

This sequence joins TRBV25-1 and TRBJ2-3; 10 bases align to TRBD1. From germline, CDR1 is MGHDK and CDR2 SYGVNS. This CDR3 contains 15 residues. Losses at the gene ends were 4 bases for V and 0 bases for J; bases not matched to a gene: 1. The CDR3 DNA reads TGTGCCAGCAGTGGACAGGGGGCTAGCACAGATACGCAGTATTTT. It codes for CASSGQGASTDTQYF. Combining the CDR3 with reference TRBV25-1 and TRBJ2-3 gives the whole variable domain EADIYQTPRYLVIGTGKKITLECSQTMGHDKMYWYQQDPGMELHLIHYSYGVNSTEKGDLSSESTVSRIRTEHFPLTLESARPSHTSQYLCASSGQGASTDTQYFGPGTRLTVL.

DNA for the CDR3: TGCGCCAGCAAGGGCACAGATACGCAGTATTTT. This codes for CASKGTDTQYF. This rearrangement joins TRBV5-1 to TRBJ2-3; D gene unclear. The V gene lost 6 bases and the J gene lost 1 base, with 3 bases spanning the gap. The length of the CDR3 is 11 residues. CDR1 and CDR2 (germline): SGHRS, YFSETQ.

J is TRBJ2-5 and V is TRBV6-1, with unresolved D. From germline, CDR1 is MNHNS and CDR2 SASEGT. The CDR3 has 11 residues. The V end was cut by 8 bases, the J end by 7 bases, with 11 bases between. The CDR3 protein is CASRDGATQYF. The CDR3 nucleotides are TGTGCCAGCCGCGATGGCGCGACCCAGTACTTC.

The rearrangement uses TRBV29-1 and TRBJ2-3, with 13 bases lining up with TRBD2. Losses at the gene ends were 4 bases for V and 3 bases for J; bases not matched to a gene: 10. Germline V gene data show CDR1 as SQVTM and CDR2 as ANQGSEA. The CDR3 is 17 amino acids. This CDR3 reads CSVGATSGRPGTDTQYF. As DNA, the CDR3 is TGCAGCGTTGGGGCGACTAGCGGGAGGCCGGGGACAGATACGCAGTATTTT.